Following are 15 T cell receptor beta chains from one sample sequenced in a study of control samples from healthy donors and cancer patients. TCRdb's table, derived via immunoSEQ multiplex PCR, lists solely in-frame clones and lacks some. Of approximately 110,000 clones detected, roughly 90% appear once; the ten largest clones hold 7.8%. The specimen was blood. These receptor sequences come from a woman between 18 and 29 years old in good health.

V and J are TRBV30 and TRBJ1-5; 8 bases align to TRBD1. The V gene's germline CDR1 is GTSNPN and CDR2 SVGIG (reference sequence). J gave up 2 bases and V 1 base, and 4 bases lay outside the gene matches. The CDR3 extends over 15 amino acids. In DNA form, the CDR3 reads TGTGCCTGGAGTGAGGGGACAGGAGGCAATCAGCCCCAGCATTTT. Protein product: CAWSEGTGGNQPQHF.

The CDR3 nucleotides are TGTGCCAGCAGCTATAGCGGGAACCCTGCAGATACGCAGTATTTT. Its translation: CASSYSGNPADTQYF. The V gene is TRBV7-3, the J gene TRBJ2-3, with TRBD2 matching 8 bases. V gave up 4 bases and J gave up 4 bases; unmatched junction bases: 7. The V gene's germline CDR1 is SGHTA and CDR2 FQGTGA. The CDR3 length is 15 residues.

This sequence joins TRBV28 and TRBJ1-5; D perhaps matches TRBD1 (6 bases). The germline CDR1 and CDR2 sequences are MDHEN and SYDVKM. This CDR3 has 14 amino acids. V was clipped by 3 bases and J by 3 bases, with 9 bases between them. The CDR3 DNA reads TGTGCCAGCAGTTTTCGACAGGTCAATCAGCCCCAGCATTTT. It translates to CASSFRQVNQPQHF.

This clone was detected a few times. The rearrangement links TRBV6-2 or TRBV6-3 to TRBJ2-1, with a tentative D call TRBD2 (6 bases). Germline CDR1 and CDR2: MNHEY and SVGEGT. V lost 4 bases and J lost 2, with 12 bases in between. CDR3 length: 15 amino acids. Written as DNA, the CDR3 is TGTGCCAGCAGTTCGCCTTGGAGGGCCTACAATGAGCAGTTCTTC. Translated: CASSSPWRAYNEQFF.

Here the CDR3 DNA reads TGCGCCAACAATTTGGGGGGATGCCCCACAGATACGCAGTATTTT. Protein product: CANNLGGCPTDTQYF. The V and J genes are TRBV10-1 and TRBJ2-3, with a tentative D call TRBD2 (6 bases). The CDR3 has 15 amino acids. V was trimmed by 10 bases and J by 2 bases, leaving 19 bases between them. Looked up from germline, CDR1 is WNHNN and CDR2 is SYGVQD (reference sequence).

This chain connects TRBV12-5 to TRBJ1-5, with 8 bases matching TRBD1. V gave up 6 bases and J gave up 4 bases; unmatched junction bases: 5. This CDR3 spans 14 amino acids. Germline values: CDR1 LGHNT, CDR2 FRNRAP. CDR3 protein: CASGTTGGNQPQHF. CDR3 in DNA: TGTGCTAGTGGGACCACAGGGGGTAATCAGCCCCAGCATTTT.

The chain recombines TRBV7-2 with TRBJ1-4; D call uncertain. The CDR3 sequence is 16 residues long. Germline CDR1 and CDR2: SGHTA and FQGNSA. V was clipped by 1 base and J by 0 bases, with 9 bases between them. CDR3 sequence (DNA): TGTGCCAGCAGCTTAGAGCCCGCTGCAACTAATGAAAAACTGTTTTTT. Amino acids: CASSLEPAATNEKLFF.

The genes are TRBV14 and TRBJ1-2, with D perhaps TRBD1 (5 bases). Germline V lookup: CDR1 SGHDN, CDR2 FVKESK. The CDR3 sequence is 14 residues long. Between the trimmed V and J ends, which lost 2 bases and 3 bases, there was a span of 10 bases. This chain's CDR3 is CASSQQGSDYGYTF. The CDR3 bases are TGTGCCAGCAGCCAACAGGGATCGGACTATGGCTACACCTTC.

J is TRBJ1-3 and V is TRBV9; 7 positions match TRBD1. With V trimmed by 3 bases and J by 1 base, 1 base remained unmatched. This CDR3 spans 14 amino acids. The germline V gene has CDR1 SGDLS and CDR2 YYNGEE. CDR3 in amino acids: CASSATGSGNTIYF. DNA for the CDR3: TGTGCCAGCAGCGCGACAGGGTCTGGAAACACCATATATTTT. Full variable domain (missing parts from reference TRBV9 and TRBJ1-3): DSGVTQTPKHLITATGQRVTLRCSPRSGDLSVYWYQQSLDQGLQFLIQYYNGEERAKGNILERFSAQQFPDLHSELNLSSLELGDSALYFCASSATGSGNTIYFGEGSWLTVV.

In its sample, this clone was seen once. The genes are TRBV4-2 and TRBJ2-3; 10 positions agree with TRBD2. The CDR3 totals 16 residues. Germline loops: CDR1 LGHNA, CDR2 YNFKEQ. V trimming: 1 base; J trimming: 5 bases; junction bases outside the gene matches: 6. The CDR3 sequence: CASSQGSSGSQDTQYF. The DNA for the CDR3 is TGTGCCAGCAGCCAAGGGTCTAGCGGGAGCCAAGATACGCAGTATTTT.

This chain uses TRBV27 with TRBJ2-5; D not resolved. Trimming took off 6 bases at V and 4 bases at J, with 9 bases between the two ends. The CDR3 is 12 amino acids. Germline V lookup: CDR1 MNHEY, CDR2 SMNVEV (reference sequence). CDR3 DNA sequence: TGTGCCAGCAGCACCCGTGGAGAGACCCAGTACTTC. The encoded protein is CASSTRGETQYF.

The rearrangement joins TRBV25-1 to TRBJ2-3; TRBD1 matches 7 bases. The CDR3 runs 18 residues. The V and J ends lost 5 bases and 0 bases, in that order; junction bases with no gene match: 14. The germline CDR1 and CDR2 sequences are MGHDK and SYGVNS. This chain's CDR3 is CASSPVGAEGASTDTQYF. CDR3 coding DNA: TGTGCCAGCAGTCCCGTGGGGGCCGAGGGGGCTAGCACAGATACGCAGTATTTT.

The sample holds one count of this clone. This sequence joins TRBV7-2 and TRBJ1-6; 9 bases fit TRBD1. The CDR3 consists of 15 residues. Germline-derived CDR1 and CDR2 are SGHTA and FQGNSA. The V and J ends lost 5 bases and 7 bases, in that order; junction bases with no gene match: 6. DNA of the CDR3: TGTGCCAGCAGCCCTCGGACAGGGGAGAATTCACCCCTCCACTTT. Translated, it gives CASSPRTGENSPLHF. The variable domain in full, completed from reference TRBV7-2 and TRBJ1-6, reads GAGVSQSPSNKVTEKGKDVELRCDPISGHTALYWYRQSLGQGLEFLIYFQGNSAPDKSGLPSDRFSAERTGGSVSTLTIQRTQQEDSAVYLCASSPRTGENSPLHFGNGTRLTVT.

The rearrangement uses TRBV5-6 and TRBJ2-7; D may be TRBD1 (5 bases). V lost 4 bases and J 1 base, leaving 12 bases between the germline ends. The CDR3 has 14 amino acids. The V gene's germline CDR1 is SGHDT and CDR2 YYEEEE. CDR3: CASSQGASSYEQYF. The CDR3 DNA reads as TGTGCCAGCAGCCAAGGGGCTTCGTCCTACGAGCAGTACTTC.

The genes are TRBV7-2 and TRBJ1-5; 8 bases fit TRBD1. The germline gives CDR1 SGHTA, CDR2 FQGNSA. This CDR3 has 16 amino acids. J gave up 6 bases and V 1 base, and 8 bases lay outside the gene matches. The CDR3 DNA reads as TGTGCCAGCAGCTTAGAACGCGGACAGGGTCGTCAGCCCCAGCATTTT. The encoded protein is CASSLERGQGRQPQHF.